A single count supports the clone carrying this T cell receptor beta chain. Its matching antigen is unknown. This sample was included in a study of T-cell reconstitution after alpha-beta-depleted transplantation in children. Unique molecular identifiers were incorporated into the prepared TCRbeta library. TCRdb re-called the PCR reads with MiXCR, one entry per CDR3 protein. The table shows fewer than 1 million distinct CDR3 sequences, with approximately 15% occurring only once. Overall study results and limits: The study reportedly traced alpha-beta T cells about two months after transplant to several hundred expanded graft clones. Surviving recipient T cells and thymic progenitors produced the high day-60 TCRbeta diversity seen in some patients. T-cell counts and diversity at one year following transplant were attributed mainly to newly produced T cells.

The clonotype comes from a male patient aged 10-17 years who had a stem cell transplant for acute lymphoblastic leukemia, so the T cells may come from the graft donor. Sample: PBMCs, mostly from graft donor cells, taken 360 days after TCRalphabeta/CD19-depleted stem cell transplant.

The CDR3 region is CASSSSSGRSSRSTDTQYF. The CDR3 DNA reads as TGTGCCAGCAGTTCGTCGTCCGGGAGGTCATCCAGGAGCACAGATACGCAGTATTTT. The chain combines TRBV12-3 or TRBV12-4 with TRBJ2-3; 7 positions agree with TRBD2. The ends lost 4 bases at V and 0 bases at J; junction bases unmatched: 16. The CDR3 has 19 amino acids.